A single sample is the source of the 31 T cell receptor beta chains below, sequenced in a study of blood T cell repertoires in COVID-19 (dated by TCRdb to about 2020). The library relied on the immunoSEQ multiplex PCR assay. The clones in this table, taken by TCRdb from immuneACCESS, are in-frame only. Not every clone is retained; where verified, under half of the shortfall comes from an unresolved V gene, and the cause of the rest is unknown. This sample is represented by more than 200,000 clones; about nine tenths of them were singletons. The ten largest clones capture 2.7% of the sample. Specimen: peripheral blood. These receptors were taken from a woman aged 55-70 years with acute or convalescent COVID-19.

This clone has a single count. The chain employs TRBV5-1 and TRBJ1-4, with a weak D call TRBD1 (6 bases). This CDR3 has 17 residues. Germline CDR1 reads SGHRS; CDR2 reads YFSETQ. Trimming shortened V by 0 bases and J by 7 bases, and 19 bases separated the two germline ends. The CDR3 coding sequence is TGCGCCAGCAGCTTGGGACCCGGGGGGGGGCGAAGTGAAAAACTGTTTTTT. It translates to CASSLGPGGGRSEKLFF.

The chain has TRBV15 and TRBJ1-2; no firm D call. Trimming pared 0 bases from V and 7 bases from J, leaving 6 bases between. Germline values: CDR1 LNHNV, CDR2 YYDKDF (reference sequence). The CDR3 extends over 12 amino acids. CDR3 in DNA: TGTGCCACCAGCAGAGATCAGGCTGGCTACACCTTC. This gives the protein CATSRDQAGYTF. Looking up the rest from reference TRBV15 and TRBJ1-2 gives the full variable domain: DAMVIQNPRYQVTQFGKPVTLSCSQTLNHNVMYWYQQKSSQAPKLLFHYYDKDFNNEADTPDNFQSRRPNTSFCFLDIRSPGLGDTAMYLCATSRDQAGYTFGSGTRLTVV.

The chain recombines TRBV7-2 with TRBJ1-6; TRBD1 matches 10 bases. The V gene end was trimmed by 5 bases and the J gene end by 7 bases; junction bases not matched to a gene: 5. Germline-derived CDR1 and CDR2 are SGHTA and FQGNSA. This CDR3 spans 15 amino acids. The CDR3 loop is CASSTDRGRNSPLHF. For the CDR3, the DNA is TGTGCCAGCAGCACCGACAGGGGGCGGAATTCACCCCTCCACTTT.

This CDR3 reads CASRTAGQGHYGYTF. The CDR3 DNA follows: TGTGCCAGCAGGACGGCGGGACAGGGTCACTATGGCTACACCTTC. The rearrangement links TRBV12-1 to TRBJ1-2; the DNA was not used to check the table's D call, TRBD1. TRBV12-1 is given as a pseudogene. This CDR3 comprises 15 residues.

Concerning this clone itself: A read error may account for a junction end that differs from germline. This chain links TRBV7-8 with TRBJ2-3; TRBD2 matches at 7 bases. The CDR3 is 16 residues long. Germline V gene lookup returns CDR1 SGHVS and CDR2 FQNEAQ. CDR3 bases: TGTGCCAGCACCTTATGGGGAGGGACGCTCACAGATACGCAGTATTTT. It encodes CASTLWGGTLTDTQYF.

This rearrangement joins TRBV11-2 to TRBJ1-4; 10 positions match TRBD1. Germline assignment: CDR1 SGHAT and CDR2 FQNNGV. With 1 base clipped from V and 6 bases from J, the junction kept 5 bases outside the gene matches. The CDR3 is made up of 16 amino acids. CDR3 protein: CASSLVPGQGYEKLFF. CDR3 DNA sequence: TGTGCCAGCAGCTTAGTCCCGGGACAGGGGTATGAAAAACTGTTTTTT.

V gene TRBV19 combines with J gene TRBJ2-1; TRBD1 matches at 8 bases. There are 16 residues in the CDR3. Germline CDR1 reads LNHDA; CDR2 reads SQIVND (reference sequence). Trimming took 0 bases from V and 7 from J; bases not matched to a gene: 8. CDR3 in DNA: TGTGCCAGTAGTATAGATGGGACAGGAGGGGGAAATGAGCAGTTCTTC. Translated: CASSIDGTGGGNEQFF. Filled out from reference TRBV19 and TRBJ2-1, the complete variable domain reads DGGITQSPKYLFRKEGQNVTLSCEQNLNHDAMYWYRQDPGQGLRLIYYSQIVNDFQKGDIAEGYSVSREKKESFPLTVTSAQKNPTAFYLCASSIDGTGGGNEQFFGPGTRLTVL.

The chain couples TRBV6-1 to TRBJ2-4; 9 bases map to TRBD2. The CDR3 consists of 16 residues. Unmatched junction bases numbered 3, after V lost 3 bases and J lost 0 bases. Germline V CDR1 and CDR2: MNHNS, SASEGT. CDR3 DNA sequence: TGTGCCAGCAGTGAGACTAGCGGCGTAGCCAAAAACATTCAGTACTTC. Its protein product is CASSETSGVAKNIQYF.

The J gene is TRBJ1-2, the V gene TRBV30; tentatively, D is TRBD1 (5 bases). The CDR3 loop spans 14 amino acids. Trimming stripped 2 bases from V and 4 bases from J, with 14 bases between. Germline V gene lookup returns CDR1 GTSNPN and CDR2 SVGIG (reference sequence). The chain's CDR3 is CAWSLYRPPYGYTF. The CDR3 region has the DNA TGTGCCTGGAGTTTATACAGGCCCCCCTATGGCTACACCTTC.

This sequence joins TRBV27 and TRBJ2-7, with 8 bases identical to TRBD2. The CDR3 is made up of 13 amino acids. After removal of 6 bases from V and 5 bases from J, the junction contained 6 bases not matched to a gene. CDR1 MNHEY and CDR2 SMNVEV come from the germline V gene (reference sequence). This CDR3 is CASSLREGNEQYF. For the CDR3, the DNA is TGTGCCAGCAGCCTACGGGAGGGGAACGAGCAGTACTTC.

The table lists this clone with a count of one. This chain connects TRBV7-9 to TRBJ2-5; unclear D gene. V was clipped by 6 bases and J by 4 bases, with 15 bases between them. Per the germline V gene, CDR1 is SEHNR and CDR2 is FQNEAQ (reference sequence). This CDR3 spans 14 amino acids. CDR3 sequence: CASRPGGFAETQYF. DNA of the CDR3: TGTGCCAGCAGGCCCGGCGGCTTCGCAGAGACCCAGTACTTC.

V gene TRBV28 combines with J gene TRBJ1-2; 10 bases match TRBD1. The CDR3 is 16 amino acids. Germline V gene sequence: CDR1 MDHEN, CDR2 SYDVKM. V lost 7 bases and J lost 4; bases outside the gene matches: 12. The CDR3 sequence is CASIRDRGSLIYGYTF. Here the CDR3 DNA reads TGTGCCAGCATCCGGGACAGGGGTTCTCTAATCTATGGCTACACCTTC.

The chain couples TRBV5-6 to TRBJ2-2, with 7 bases matching TRBD2. Trimming at V came to 2 bases and at J to 3 bases, leaving 4 bases not matched to a gene. This CDR3 spans 15 amino acids. Per the germline V gene, CDR1 is SGHDT and CDR2 is YYEEEE. This CDR3 reads CASSLGGGDTGELFF. CDR3 bases: TGTGCCAGCAGCTTAGGCGGGGGAGACACCGGGGAGCTGTTTTTT. Together with reference TRBV5-6 and TRBJ2-2, the CDR3 gives the full variable domain: DAGVTQSPTHLIKTRGQQVTLRCSPKSGHDTVSWYQQALGQGPQFIFQYYEEEERQRGNFPDRFSGHQFPNYSSELNVNALLLGDSALYLCASSLGGGDTGELFFGEGSRLTVL.

This clone was seen only once. For the CDR3, the DNA is TGTGCCAGCAGCCAAGAGACAGTTACCGGGGAGCTGTTTTTT. This encodes CASSQETVTGELFF. This chain connects TRBV3-1 (or the pseudogene TRBV3-2) to TRBJ2-2, with D perhaps matching TRBD1 (5 bases). V lost 0 bases to trimming and J lost 5 bases, with 7 bases between them. This CDR3 has 14 residues. Germline CDR1 is LGHDT and CDR2 is YNNKEL (reference sequence).

The chain couples TRBV30 to TRBJ2-3, with 9 bases identical to TRBD1. Germline CDR1 reads GTSNPN; CDR2 reads SVGIG (reference sequence). The CDR3 runs to 14 residues. Trimming removed 1 base from V and 5 bases from J; junction bases left unmatched: 4. CDR3 bases: TGTGCCTGGAGTGCCGGGACAGGGATAGATACGCAGTATTTT. Translating gives CAWSAGTGIDTQYF.

This clone has just a few counts. The J gene is TRBJ2-7, the V gene TRBV7-2; TRBD2 aligns across 10 bases. Germline CDR1 reads SGHTA; CDR2 reads FQGNSA. The V and J ends lost 4 bases and 8 bases, in that order; junction bases with no gene match: 11. The CDR3 covers 15 residues. CDR3 DNA sequence: TGTGCCAGCAGCTCACGGACTAGCGGCCGAGGACAGCAGTACTTC. Encoded protein: CASSSRTSGRGQQYF.

The V call is TRBV28, the J call TRBJ1-4; 9 bases are shared with TRBD1. This CDR3 region has 15 residues. Germline V gives CDR1 MDHEN, CDR2 SYDVKM. Unmatched junction bases numbered 9, after V lost 5 bases and J lost 8 bases. CDR3 residues: CASSLPGQGSEKLFF. For the CDR3, the DNA is TGTGCCAGCAGTCTCCCGGGACAGGGATCCGAAAAACTGTTTTTT.

V usage is TRBV29-1 and J usage is TRBJ2-1; D is possibly TRBD1 (6 bases). V lost 1 base and J lost 12, with 16 bases in between. Per germline, CDR1 SQVTM and CDR2 ANQGSEA. This CDR3 is 13 amino acids long. For the CDR3, the DNA is TGCAGCGTTGAAGGAGCCCTACAGGGATCGCAGTTCTTC. It is translated as CSVEGALQGSQFF.

This chain connects TRBV19 to TRBJ1-5; D not certain. With 6 bases removed from V and 7 bases from J, the gap between germline ends came to 13 bases. The CDR3 is 13 amino acids. The germline CDR1 and CDR2 sequences are LNHDA and SQIVND (reference sequence). The CDR3 region has the DNA TGTGCCAGTAGGAGAGGGCGTCGGCAGCCCCAGCATTTT. Its protein is CASRRGRRQPQHF.

Only one count was recorded for this clone. The chain combines TRBV5-6 with TRBJ1-2; 12 bases are a match to TRBD1. CDR1 is SGHDT, CDR2 YYEEEE, per germline. CDR3 size: 15 residues. With 4 bases clipped from V and 7 bases from J, the junction kept 8 bases outside the gene matches. The CDR3 loop reads CASSRQGQGASGYTF. The CDR3 DNA reads TGTGCCAGCAGCCGCCAGGGACAGGGGGCGAGTGGCTACACCTTC.

The chain recombines TRBV6-5 with TRBJ1-6, with a tentative D call TRBD1 (6 bases). V was cut by 2 bases and J by 8 bases, with 13 bases left in between. Germline V gene data show CDR1 as MNHEY and CDR2 as SVGAGI. The CDR3 runs to 15 residues. The CDR3 DNA follows: TGTGCCAGCAGTTACACGACAGGTAGCGATTCACCCCTCCACTTT. Encoded protein: CASSYTTGSDSPLHF.

The rearrangement links TRBV9 to TRBJ2-3; the match to TRBD2 covers 8 bases. In germline, CDR1 is SGDLS, CDR2 YYNGEE. The CDR3 extends over 16 amino acids. V was pared by 1 base and J by 3 bases, with 7 bases of the junction left unmatched. In DNA, the CDR3 is TGTGCCAGCAGCGTAAGAGCGGGGGAGGGGACAGATACGCAGTATTTT. This gives the protein CASSVRAGEGTDTQYF.

The chain uses TRBV29-1 and TRBJ2-1, with TRBD2 matching 9 bases. V trimming: 2 bases; J trimming: 4 bases; junction bases outside the gene matches: 12. Germline values: CDR1 SQVTM, CDR2 ANQGSEA. The CDR3 spans 17 residues. For the CDR3, the DNA is TGCAGCGTTGAATCGGCGGGAGGGCCCTTCCTTTACAATGAGCAGTTCTTC. Encoded protein: CSVESAGGPFLYNEQFF.

Concerning this clone itself: The sample has other DNA sequences that encode this CDR3 too. The rearrangement links TRBV18 to TRBJ2-7; TRBD1 agrees at 7 bases. The CDR3 has 14 amino acids. The junction had 2 bases not matched to a gene; V was cut back by 0 bases and J by 3 bases. Looked up from germline, CDR1 is KGHSH and CDR2 is LQKENI. The CDR3 protein is CASSPPAGGYEQYF. In DNA form, the CDR3 reads TGTGCCAGCTCACCACCGGCAGGGGGCTACGAGCAGTACTTC.

The count of this clone is one. The chain employs TRBV9 and TRBJ2-2; a weak D match, TRBD2 (5 bases). Germline lookup yields CDR1 SGDLS and CDR2 YYNGEE. V was pared by 0 bases and J by 3 bases, with 18 bases between. The CDR3 totals 18 residues. The CDR3 loop is CASSVEAEQKWDTGELFF. For the CDR3, the DNA is TGTGCCAGCAGCGTAGAAGCGGAGCAAAAATGGGACACCGGGGAGCTGTTTTTT.

CDR3 in DNA: TGTGCCAGCAGCCAAGAGTGGGGGGGCCAATCCGGCGAGCAGTACTTC. Its translation: CASSQEWGGQSGEQYF. This chain joins TRBV3-1 (or the pseudogene TRBV3-2) and TRBJ2-7, with a tentative D call TRBD2 (7 bases). The CDR3 contains 16 residues. Germline assignment: CDR1 LGHDT and CDR2 YNNKEL (reference sequence). The germline V and J ends were trimmed by 0 bases and 6 bases, with 18 bases remaining between them.

This clone has just a few counts. This chain links TRBV19 with TRBJ1-1; 9 bases map to TRBD1. V trimming: 5 bases; J trimming: 4 bases; junction bases outside the gene matches: 8. The CDR3 consists of 15 residues. Germline-derived CDR1 and CDR2 are LNHDA and SQIVND (reference sequence). The CDR3 DNA is TGTGCCAGTAGTTCACAGGGGGCAACCGGCACTGAAGCTTTCTTT. Translation gives CASSSQGATGTEAFF. Combining the CDR3 with reference TRBV19 and TRBJ1-1 gives the whole variable domain DGGITQSPKYLFRKEGQNVTLSCEQNLNHDAMYWYRQDPGQGLRLIYYSQIVNDFQKGDIAEGYSVSREKKESFPLTVTSAQKNPTAFYLCASSSQGATGTEAFFGQGTRLTVV.

The chain couples TRBV7-2 to TRBJ1-1, with TRBD1 identical over 7 bases. Unmatched junction bases numbered 4, after V lost 5 bases and J lost 4 bases. CDR3 length: 13 amino acids. Germline V gene data show CDR1 as SGHTA and CDR2 as FQGNSA. The chain's CDR3 is CASSQGGGTEAFF. The CDR3 DNA is TGTGCCAGCAGCCAGGGGGGAGGCACTGAAGCTTTCTTT.

This chain connects TRBV20-1 to TRBJ2-3, with 8 bases that match TRBD2. V lost 3 bases, J lost 8 bases, and 10 bases stayed unmatched. The CDR3 has 14 residues. The germline gives CDR1 DFQATT, CDR2 SNEGSKA (reference sequence). CDR3 in amino acids: CSASFLAGRSTQYF. The CDR3 DNA sequence: TGCAGTGCTAGTTTTCTAGCGGGTAGAAGTACGCAGTATTTT.

This clone is judged medium-sized (0.01 to 0.1%). This chain links TRBV5-4 with TRBJ2-2; D is perhaps TRBD1 (6 bases). Germline CDR1 and CDR2: SGHNT and YYREEE (reference sequence). The CDR3 has 15 residues. V was pared by 3 bases and J by 5 bases, with 14 bases between. CDR3 sequence (DNA): TGTGCCAGCAGCTCGCAGGGGCGCGGTACCGGGGAGCTGTTTTTT. It encodes CASSSQGRGTGELFF.

This sequence joins TRBV13 and TRBJ2-7; 10 bases line up with TRBD2. The J segment lost 3 bases and the V segment lost 5 bases, leaving 10 bases of the junction unmatched. The CDR3 length is 16 residues. Germline CDR1 reads PRHDT; CDR2 reads FYEKMQ (reference sequence). CDR3 bases: TGTGCCAGCAGCATATTGGCTAGCGGGGGAGTCTACGAGCAGTACTTC. Protein product: CASSILASGGVYEQYF. Using reference TRBV13 and TRBJ2-7 for the parts outside the CDR3, the full variable domain is AAGVIQSPRHLIKEKRETATLKCYPIPRHDTVYWYQQGPGQDPQFLISFYEKMQSDKGSIPDRFSAQQFSDYHSELNMSSLELGDSALYFCASSILASGGVYEQYFGPGTRLTVT.